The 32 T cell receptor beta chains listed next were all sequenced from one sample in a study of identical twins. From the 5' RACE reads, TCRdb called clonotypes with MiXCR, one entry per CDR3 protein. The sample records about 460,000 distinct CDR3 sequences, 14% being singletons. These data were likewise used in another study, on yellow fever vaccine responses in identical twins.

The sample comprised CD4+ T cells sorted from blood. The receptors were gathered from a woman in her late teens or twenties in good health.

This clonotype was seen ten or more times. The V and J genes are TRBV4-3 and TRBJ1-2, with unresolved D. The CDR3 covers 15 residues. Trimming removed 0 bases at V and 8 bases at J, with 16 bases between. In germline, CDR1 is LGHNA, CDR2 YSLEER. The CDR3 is CASSQDHVGLGGYTF. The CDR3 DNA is TGCGCCAGCAGCCAAGATCATGTGGGTCTTGGGGGCTACACCTTC.

The CDR3 loop reads CASSLWTSGIYEQYF. The CDR3 DNA reads TGCGCCAGCAGCTTGTGGACTAGCGGAATCTACGAGCAGTACTTC. The chain has TRBV5-1 and TRBJ2-7, with TRBD2 matching over 10 bases. This CDR3 comprises 15 residues. Germline V gene sequence: CDR1 SGHRS, CDR2 YFSETQ. The junction had 4 bases not matched to a gene; V was cut back by 1 base and J by 3 bases.

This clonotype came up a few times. CDR3 DNA sequence: TGCGCCAGCACCCGGGGGGGGGTCGGGATATTGAACACTGAAGCTTTCTTT. Its protein is CASTRGGVGILNTEAFF. The J gene is TRBJ1-1, the V gene TRBV5-1; a weak D match, TRBD1 (5 bases). There are 17 residues in the CDR3. Trimming left V 6 bases short and J 0 bases short, with 21 bases between. The germline V gene encodes CDR1 SGHRS and CDR2 YFSETQ.

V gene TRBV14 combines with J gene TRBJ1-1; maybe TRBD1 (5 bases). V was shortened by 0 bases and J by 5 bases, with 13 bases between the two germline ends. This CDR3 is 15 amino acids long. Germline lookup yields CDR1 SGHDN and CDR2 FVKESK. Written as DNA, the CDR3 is TGTGCCAGCAGCCAAGAATTGGGGGGTTGGACTGAAGCTTTCTTT. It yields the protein CASSQELGGWTEAFF. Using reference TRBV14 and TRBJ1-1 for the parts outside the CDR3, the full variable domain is EAGVTQFPSHSVIEKGQTVTLRCDPISGHDNLYWYRRVMGKEIKFLLHFVKESKQDESGMPNNRFLAERTGGTYSTLKVQPAELEDSGVYFCASSQELGGWTEAFFGQGTRLTVV.

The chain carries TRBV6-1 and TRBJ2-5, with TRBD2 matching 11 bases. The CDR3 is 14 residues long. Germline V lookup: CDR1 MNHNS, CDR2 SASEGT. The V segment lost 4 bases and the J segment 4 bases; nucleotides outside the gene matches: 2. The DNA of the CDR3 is TGTGCCAGCAGTGCCGGGACTAGCGGAGAGACCCAGTACTTC. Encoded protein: CASSAGTSGETQYF.

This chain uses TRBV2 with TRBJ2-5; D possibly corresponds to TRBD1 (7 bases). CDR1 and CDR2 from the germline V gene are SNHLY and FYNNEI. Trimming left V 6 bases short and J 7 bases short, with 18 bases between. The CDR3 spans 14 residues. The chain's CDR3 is CASRSESGGGTQYF. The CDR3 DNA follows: TGTGCCAGCAGATCAGAATCAGGGGGAGGGACCCAGTACTTC. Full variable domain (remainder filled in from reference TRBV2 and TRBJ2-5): EPEVTQTPSHQVTQMGQEVILRCVPISNHLYFYWYRQILGQKVEFLVSFYNNEISEKSEIFDDQFSVERPDGSNFTLKIRSTKLEDSAMYFCASRSESGGGTQYFGPGTRLLVL.

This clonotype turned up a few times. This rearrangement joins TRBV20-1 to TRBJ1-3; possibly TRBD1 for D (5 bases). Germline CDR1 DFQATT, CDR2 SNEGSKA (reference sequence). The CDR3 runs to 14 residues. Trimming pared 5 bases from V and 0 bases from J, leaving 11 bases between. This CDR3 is CSADPGSSGNTIYF. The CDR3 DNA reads TGCAGTGCTGATCCAGGGAGCTCTGGAAACACCATATATTTT.

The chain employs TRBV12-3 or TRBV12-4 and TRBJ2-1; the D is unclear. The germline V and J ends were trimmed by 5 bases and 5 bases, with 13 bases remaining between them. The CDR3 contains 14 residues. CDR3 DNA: TGTGCCAGCAGTCTAAGTGAACCGAACAATGAGCAGTTCTTC. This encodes CASSLSEPNNEQFF.

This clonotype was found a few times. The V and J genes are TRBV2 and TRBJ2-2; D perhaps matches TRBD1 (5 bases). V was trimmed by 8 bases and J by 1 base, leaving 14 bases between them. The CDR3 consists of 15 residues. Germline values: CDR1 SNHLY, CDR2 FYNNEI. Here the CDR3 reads CASEKGDRNTGELFF. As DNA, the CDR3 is TGTGCCAGCGAGAAAGGAGACAGGAACACCGGGGAGCTGTTTTTT.

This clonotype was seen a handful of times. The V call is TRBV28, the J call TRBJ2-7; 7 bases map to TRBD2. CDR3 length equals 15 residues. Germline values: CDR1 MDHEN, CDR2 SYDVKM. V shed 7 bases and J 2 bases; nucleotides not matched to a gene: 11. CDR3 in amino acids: CASTTREGLPYEQYF. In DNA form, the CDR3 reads TGTGCCAGCACCACCAGGGAGGGACTTCCCTACGAGCAGTACTTC.

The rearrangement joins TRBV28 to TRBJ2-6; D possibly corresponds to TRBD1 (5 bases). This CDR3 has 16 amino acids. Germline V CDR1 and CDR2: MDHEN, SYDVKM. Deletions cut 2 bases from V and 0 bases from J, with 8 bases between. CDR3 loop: CASSLKGHSGANVLTF. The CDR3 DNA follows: TGTGCCAGCAGTTTAAAAGGACACTCTGGGGCCAACGTCCTGACTTTC. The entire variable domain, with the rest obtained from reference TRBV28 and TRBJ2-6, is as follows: DVKVTQSSRYLVKRTGEKVFLECVQDMDHENMFWYRQDPGLGLRLIYFSYDVKMKEKGDIPEGYSVSREKKERFSLILESASTNQTSMYLCASSLKGHSGANVLTFGAGSRLTVL.

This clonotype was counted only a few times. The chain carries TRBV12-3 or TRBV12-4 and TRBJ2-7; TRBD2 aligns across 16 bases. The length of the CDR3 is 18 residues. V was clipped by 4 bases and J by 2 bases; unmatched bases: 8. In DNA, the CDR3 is TGTGCCAGCAGTTCATCCGGGACTAGCGGGAGGGTGGCCTACGAGCAGTACTTC. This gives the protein CASSSSGTSGRVAYEQYF.

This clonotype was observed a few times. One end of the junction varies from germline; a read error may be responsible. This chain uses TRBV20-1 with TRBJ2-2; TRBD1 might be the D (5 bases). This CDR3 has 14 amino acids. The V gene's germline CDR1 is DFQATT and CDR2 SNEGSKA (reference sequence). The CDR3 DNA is TGCAGTGCTTCAAATTCAGGGAACGCCGGGGAGCTGTTTTTT. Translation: CSASNSGNAGELFF.

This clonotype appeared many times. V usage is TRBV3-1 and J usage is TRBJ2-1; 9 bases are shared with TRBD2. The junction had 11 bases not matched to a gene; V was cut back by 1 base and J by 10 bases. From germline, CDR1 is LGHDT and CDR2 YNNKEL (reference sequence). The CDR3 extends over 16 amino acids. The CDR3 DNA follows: TGTGCCAGCAGCCAAGGATGGGCGGGAGGGAAGCGCGAGCAGTTCTTC. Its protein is CASSQGWAGGKREQFF.

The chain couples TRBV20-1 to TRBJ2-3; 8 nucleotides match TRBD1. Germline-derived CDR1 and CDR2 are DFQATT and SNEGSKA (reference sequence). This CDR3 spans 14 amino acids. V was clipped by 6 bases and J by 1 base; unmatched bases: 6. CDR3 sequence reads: CSALAGQGTDTQYF. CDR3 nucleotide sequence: TGCAGTGCCTTGGCGGGACAGGGCACAGATACGCAGTATTTT.

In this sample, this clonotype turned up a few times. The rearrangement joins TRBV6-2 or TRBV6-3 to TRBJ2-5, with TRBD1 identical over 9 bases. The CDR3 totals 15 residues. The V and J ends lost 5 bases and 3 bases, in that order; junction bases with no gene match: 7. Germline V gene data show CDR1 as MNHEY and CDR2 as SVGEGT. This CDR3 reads CASSRPGTGKETQYF. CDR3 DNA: TGTGCCAGCAGTCGCCCCGGGACAGGGAAAGAGACCCAGTACTTC.

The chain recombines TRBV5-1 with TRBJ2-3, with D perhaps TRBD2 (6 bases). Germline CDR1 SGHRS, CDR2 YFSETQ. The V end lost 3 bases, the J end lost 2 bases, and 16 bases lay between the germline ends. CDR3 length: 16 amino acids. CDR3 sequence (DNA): TGCGCCAGCAGCTCGAGGCCAGCGGGCGACACAGATACGCAGTATTTT. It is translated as CASSSRPAGDTDTQYF.

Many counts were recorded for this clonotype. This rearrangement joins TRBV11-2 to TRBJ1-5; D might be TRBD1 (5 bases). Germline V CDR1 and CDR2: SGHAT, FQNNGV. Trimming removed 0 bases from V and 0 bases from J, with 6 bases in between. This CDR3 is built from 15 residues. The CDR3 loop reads CASSLDGASNQPQHF. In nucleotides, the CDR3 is TGTGCCAGCAGCTTAGATGGGGCTAGCAATCAGCCCCAGCATTTT.

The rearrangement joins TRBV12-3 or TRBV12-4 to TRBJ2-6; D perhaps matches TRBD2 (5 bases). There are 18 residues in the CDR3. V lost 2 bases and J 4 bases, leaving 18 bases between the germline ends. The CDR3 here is CASSLRPGLPGGANVLTF. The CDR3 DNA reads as TGTGCCAGCAGTTTACGCCCCGGACTCCCGGGAGGGGCCAACGTCCTGACTTTC.

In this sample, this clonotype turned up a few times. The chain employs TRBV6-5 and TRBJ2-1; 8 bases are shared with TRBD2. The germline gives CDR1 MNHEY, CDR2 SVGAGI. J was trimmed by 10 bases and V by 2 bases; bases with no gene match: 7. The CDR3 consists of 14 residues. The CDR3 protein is CASSYTRTSLEQFF. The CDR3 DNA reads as TGTGCCAGCAGTTACACGAGGACTAGCCTGGAGCAGTTCTTC.

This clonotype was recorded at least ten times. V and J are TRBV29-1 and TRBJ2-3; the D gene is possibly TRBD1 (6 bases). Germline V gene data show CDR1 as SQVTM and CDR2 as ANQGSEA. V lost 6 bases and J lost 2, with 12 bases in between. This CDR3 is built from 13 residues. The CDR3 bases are TGCAGCGTCGGGACATCAGACACAGATACGCAGTATTTT. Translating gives CSVGTSDTDTQYF.

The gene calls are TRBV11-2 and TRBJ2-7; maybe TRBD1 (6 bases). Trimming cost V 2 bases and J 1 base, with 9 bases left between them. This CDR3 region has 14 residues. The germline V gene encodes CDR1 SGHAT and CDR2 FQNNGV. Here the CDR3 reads CASSLQTGSYEQYF. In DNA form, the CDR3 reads TGTGCCAGCAGCTTACAGACAGGTTCCTACGAGCAGTACTTC.

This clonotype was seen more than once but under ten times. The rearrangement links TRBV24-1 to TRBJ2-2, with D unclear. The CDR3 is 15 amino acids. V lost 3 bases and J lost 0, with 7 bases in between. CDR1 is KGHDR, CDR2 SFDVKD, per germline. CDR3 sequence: CATSDTLANTGELFF. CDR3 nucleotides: TGTGCCACCAGTGATACACTCGCGAACACCGGGGAGCTGTTTTTT.

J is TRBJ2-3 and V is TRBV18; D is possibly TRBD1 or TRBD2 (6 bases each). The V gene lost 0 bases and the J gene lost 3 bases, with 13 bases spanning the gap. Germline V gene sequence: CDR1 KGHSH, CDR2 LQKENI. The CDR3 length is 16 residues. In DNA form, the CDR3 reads TGTGCCAGCTCACCACCAGGGGGACTGGCGACAGATACGCAGTATTTT. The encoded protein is CASSPPGGLATDTQYF.

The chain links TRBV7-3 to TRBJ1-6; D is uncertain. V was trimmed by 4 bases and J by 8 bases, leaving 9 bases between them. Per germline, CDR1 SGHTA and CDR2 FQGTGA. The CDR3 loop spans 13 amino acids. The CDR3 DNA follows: TGTGCCAGCAGCTCATACAGTGATTCACCCCTCCACTTT. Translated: CASSSYSDSPLHF. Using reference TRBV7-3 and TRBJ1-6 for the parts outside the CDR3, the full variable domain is GAGVSQTPSNKVTEKGKYVELRCDPISGHTALYWYRQSLGQGPEFLIYFQGTGAADDSGLPNDRFFAVRPEGSVSTLKIQRTERGDSAVYLCASSSYSDSPLHFGNGTRLTVT.

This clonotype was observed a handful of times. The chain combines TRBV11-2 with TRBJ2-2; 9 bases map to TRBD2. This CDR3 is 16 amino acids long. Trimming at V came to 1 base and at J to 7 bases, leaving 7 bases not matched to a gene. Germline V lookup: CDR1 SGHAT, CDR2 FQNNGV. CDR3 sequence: CASSLVAGGPGGELFF. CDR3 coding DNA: TGTGCCAGCAGCTTAGTGGCGGGGGGGCCTGGCGGGGAGCTGTTTTTT. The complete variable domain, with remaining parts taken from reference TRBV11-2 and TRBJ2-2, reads EAGVAQSPRYKIIEKRQSVAFWCNPISGHATLYWYQQILGQGPKLLIQFQNNGVVDDSQLPKDRFSAERLKGVDSTLKIQPAKLEDSAVYLCASSLVAGGPGGELFFGEGSRLTVL.

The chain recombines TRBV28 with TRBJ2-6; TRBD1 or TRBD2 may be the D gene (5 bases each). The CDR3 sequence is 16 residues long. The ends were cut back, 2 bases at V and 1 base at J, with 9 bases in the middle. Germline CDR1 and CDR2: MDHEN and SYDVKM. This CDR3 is CASSLRGASGANVLTF. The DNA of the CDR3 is TGTGCCAGCAGTTTAAGAGGGGCTTCTGGGGCCAACGTCCTGACTTTC.

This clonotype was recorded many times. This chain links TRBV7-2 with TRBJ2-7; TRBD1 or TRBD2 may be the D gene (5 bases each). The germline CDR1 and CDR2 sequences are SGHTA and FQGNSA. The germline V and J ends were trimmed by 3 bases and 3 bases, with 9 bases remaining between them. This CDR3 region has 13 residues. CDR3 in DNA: TGTGCCAGCAGCTTGGGACGGGTCTACGAGCAGTACTTC. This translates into CASSLGRVYEQYF. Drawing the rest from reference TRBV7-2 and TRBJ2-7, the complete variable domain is GAGVSQSPSNKVTEKGKDVELRCDPISGHTALYWYRQSLGQGLEFLIYFQGNSAPDKSGLPSDRFSAERTGGSVSTLTIQRTQQEDSAVYLCASSLGRVYEQYFGPGTRLTVT.

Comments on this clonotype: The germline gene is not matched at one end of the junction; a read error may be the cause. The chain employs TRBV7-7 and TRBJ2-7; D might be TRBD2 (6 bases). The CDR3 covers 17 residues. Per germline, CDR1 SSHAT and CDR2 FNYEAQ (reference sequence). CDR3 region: CASSLVRAGSGLVEQYF. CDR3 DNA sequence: TGTGCTAGCAGCTTAGTGCGGGCGGGATCAGGACTTGTCGAGCAGTACTTC.

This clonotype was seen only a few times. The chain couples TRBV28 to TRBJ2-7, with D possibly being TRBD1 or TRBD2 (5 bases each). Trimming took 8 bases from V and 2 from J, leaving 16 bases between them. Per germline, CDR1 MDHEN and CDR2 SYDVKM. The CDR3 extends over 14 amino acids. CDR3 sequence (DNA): TGTGCCAGCTGGGCCGTAGGGGACGCCTACGAGCAGTACTTC. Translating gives CASWAVGDAYEQYF.

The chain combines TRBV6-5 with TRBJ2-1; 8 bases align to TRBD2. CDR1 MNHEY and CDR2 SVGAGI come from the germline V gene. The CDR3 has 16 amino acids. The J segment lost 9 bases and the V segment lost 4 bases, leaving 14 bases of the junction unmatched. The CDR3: CASSLYPQAGAGEQFF. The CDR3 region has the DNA TGTGCCAGCAGTTTATACCCTCAAGCGGGAGCCGGTGAGCAGTTCTTC.

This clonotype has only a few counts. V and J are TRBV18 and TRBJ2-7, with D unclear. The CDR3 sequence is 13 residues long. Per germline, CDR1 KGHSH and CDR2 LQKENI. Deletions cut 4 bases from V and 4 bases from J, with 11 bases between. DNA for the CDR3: TGTGCCAGCTCACTGCAGACTCTGTACGAGCAGTACTTC. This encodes CASSLQTLYEQYF.